Below, 10 T cell receptor beta chains from the same sample are listed, as sequenced in a study of blood T cell repertoires in COVID-19. Profiled with immunoSEQ multiplex PCR; TCRdb holds only in-frame clones, not every one. The data contain some 380,000 clones, around 87% of them singletons. The sequencing input was PBMCs or T cells enriched from blood (not recorded which). Receptors originate from a man aged 25 to 40 who had recovered from COVID-19.

Points on this clone: The sample carries other DNA sequences with the same CDR3. The chain couples TRBV27 to TRBJ1-1; D ambiguous. The CDR3 extends over 13 amino acids. Germline lookup yields CDR1 MNHEY and CDR2 SMNVEV (reference sequence). Trimming left V 3 bases short and J 1 base short, with 6 bases between. CDR3 sequence (DNA): TGTGCCAGCAGTTTGGAGGGGAACACTGAAGCTTTCTTT. This encodes CASSLEGNTEAFF.

This chain links TRBV5-8 with TRBJ2-5, with D possibly being TRBD2 (6 bases). CDR3 size: 14 residues. V lost 0 bases and J 5 bases, leaving 11 bases between the germline ends. Germline V gene lookup returns CDR1 SGHTS and CDR2 YDEGEE. CDR3 residues: CASSLGAGRETQYF. As DNA, the CDR3 is TGTGCCAGCAGCTTGGGAGCAGGGAGGGAGACCCAGTACTTC.

The chain combines TRBV10-3 with TRBJ1-2; a possible D gene is TRBD1 (6 bases). V lost 2 bases and J 2 bases, leaving 12 bases between the germline ends. The germline gives CDR1 ENHRY, CDR2 SYGVKD. The CDR3 sequence is 15 residues long. This chain's CDR3 is CAISETGFGNYGYTF. The CDR3 DNA reads as TGTGCCATCAGTGAGACAGGGTTCGGAAACTATGGCTACACCTTC.

This clone came up once. V usage is TRBV10-2 and J usage is TRBJ2-7; tentatively, D is TRBD1 (5 bases). CDR1 WSHSY and CDR2 SAAADI come from the germline V gene. CDR3 size: 14 residues. V lost 2 bases and J lost 2, with 10 bases in between. The CDR3 reads CASSERQSPYEQYF. The DNA for the CDR3 is TGCGCCAGCAGTGAGCGACAGTCTCCCTACGAGCAGTACTTC.

Points on this clone: One base away lies a much larger clone, so this may be a sequencing read error. The chain recombines TRBV10-1 with TRBJ1-2; D perhaps matches TRBD1 (5 bases). CDR3 size: 13 residues. V dropped 2 bases and J dropped 2 bases, with 6 bases sitting between them. Germline CDR1 and CDR2: WNHNN and SYGVQD (reference sequence). CDR3 in amino acids: CASSEAGNYGYTF. Here the CDR3 DNA reads TGCGCCAGCAGTGAGGCAGGGAACTATGGCTACACCTTC.

This clone was found a few times. The genes are TRBV6-4 and TRBJ1-2, with a possible D match to TRBD1 (6 bases). Germline CDR1 and CDR2: MRHNA and SNTAGT. V shed 4 bases and J shed 3 bases, with 18 bases lying between them. The CDR3 runs 16 residues. This CDR3 reads CASSVDSSSPYYGYTF. DNA of the CDR3: TGTGCCAGCAGTGTGGACAGCAGTTCCCCCTACTATGGCTACACCTTC.

The V and J genes are TRBV10-3 and TRBJ2-3; D ambiguous. The CDR3 totals 13 residues. The germline gives CDR1 ENHRY, CDR2 SYGVKD. Trimming removed 10 bases from V and 0 bases from J, with 11 bases in between. The CDR3: CATAAASTDTQYF. The CDR3 DNA reads as TGTGCCACCGCCGCGGCTAGCACAGATACGCAGTATTTT.

This chain joins TRBV30 and TRBJ2-7, with a weak D call TRBD1 (5 bases). Looked up from germline, CDR1 is GTSNPN and CDR2 is SVGIG (reference sequence). The CDR3 is made up of 13 amino acids. V lost 0 bases, J lost 8 bases, and 14 bases lay in between. The DNA for the CDR3 is TGTGCCTGGAGTGTAAGTGGGGCCTCTAAGCAGTACTTC. It encodes CAWSVSGASKQYF.

This clone was counted a single time. The V gene is TRBV4-1, the J gene TRBJ1-1; 9 bases align to TRBD1. Trimming removed 5 bases from V and 3 bases from J; junction bases left unmatched: 7. Germline lookup yields CDR1 MGHRA and CDR2 YSYEKL. The CDR3 length is 15 residues. The chain's CDR3 is CASSTRTGEDTEAFF. The CDR3 bases are TGCGCCAGCAGCACCCGGACAGGGGAGGACACTGAAGCTTTCTTT.

This chain joins TRBV19 and TRBJ1-1, with 8 bases identical to TRBD1. This CDR3 is 17 amino acids long. The V segment lost 0 bases and the J segment 0 bases; nucleotides outside the gene matches: 6. Germline lookup yields CDR1 LNHDA and CDR2 SQIVND (reference sequence). The CDR3 region has the DNA TGTGCCAGTAGTATAGATTGGGCAGGGGGCATGAACACTGAAGCTTTCTTT. Its protein is CASSIDWAGGMNTEAFF.